This T cell receptor beta chain was identified during a study of cytomegalovirus exposure and HLA in healthy donors. Findings of the study overall: Some V segments, TRBV6-2 and TRBV6-3 among them, were indistinguishable and were therefore excluded. Productive status was seen about 90% or about 30% of the time for most TCR beta V segments in an earlier analysis.

This CDR3 has 14 amino acids. V was cut by 3 bases and J by 0 bases, with 8 bases left in between. CDR1 is SGHVS, CDR2 FQNEAQ, per germline. Though nominally healthy at sampling, donors likely had unrecorded immune exposures. The PCR was carried out with 60 Vbeta primers and 13 Jbeta primers. TCRdb's table, derived via immunoSEQ multiplex PCR, lists solely in-frame clones and lacks some. The sample consists of about 200,000 clones, 75% to 80% of them appearing once. As regards this clone: Its antigen remains unknown.

The receptor was derived from a man younger than 30 in good health and CMV-seronegative. The sample comprised PBMCs. The genes are TRBV7-8 and TRBJ1-1; D perhaps matches TRBD1 (5 bases). The DNA of the CDR3 is TGTGCCAGCAGCTTCAACAGGTTGAACACTGAAGCTTTCTTT. It codes for CASSFNRLNTEAFF.